These 13 T cell receptor beta chains originate from one sample sequenced in a study of CD8+ T cells in alopecia areata (dated by TCRdb to 2016 to 2019). The library was generated by the immunoSEQ multiplex PCR assay. RNA was extracted from all samples and reverse transcribed into cDNA as template for TCR sequencing. The table comes from immuneACCESS by way of TCRdb, which keeps in-frame sequences with V and J called. Part of the clones is missing from these tables; in studies checked, under half for an unresolved V gene and the rest for unknown reasons. In this sample the table shows 160,000 or so clones, 58% of which occur a single time. The ten most abundant clones make up 15% to 20% of the sample. The sample's treatment or condition label is to be understood as: oral pan-JAK inhibitor, 5-10 mg twice daily. The sequences come from CD4+ T cells sorted from blood, collected between weeks 55 and 70, from a patient treated with tofacitinib. The source is a human donor with alopecia areata.

V gene TRBV29-1 combines with J gene TRBJ2-3; possible D gene TRBD2, 7 bases. V lost 4 bases and J 6 bases, leaving 14 bases between the germline ends. CDR1 SQVTM and CDR2 ANQGSEA come from the germline V gene. The CDR3 is 13 residues long. CDR3 DNA: TGCAGCGTTGCCTACAGGGAGGGGGATACGCAGTATTTT. This sequence encodes CSVAYREGDTQYF.

A few counts support this clone. J is TRBJ1-4 and V is TRBV30; D remains ambiguous. Germline V gives CDR1 GTSNPN, CDR2 SVGIG (reference sequence). V was shortened by 4 bases and J by 8 bases, with 11 bases between the two germline ends. The CDR3 runs 12 residues. CDR3 coding DNA: TGTGCCTGGAACACAGTAGGGGAAAAACTGTTTTTT. Encoded protein: CAWNTVGEKLFF.

V usage is TRBV28 and J usage is TRBJ2-7; no clear D. This CDR3 has 14 residues. Trimming shortened V by 7 bases and J by 4 bases, and 17 bases separated the two germline ends. The germline gives CDR1 MDHEN, CDR2 SYDVKM. CDR3 in DNA: TGTGCCAGCAAAGCCCCCGCTAGTCCTTACGAGCAGTACTTC. Its protein product is CASKAPASPYEQYF.

This clone was counted a single time. The chain is built from TRBV27 and TRBJ1-6; no clear D gene. This CDR3 comprises 14 residues. CDR1 and CDR2 (germline): MNHEY, SMNVEV (reference sequence). The V gene lost 3 bases and the J gene lost 3 bases, with 6 bases spanning the gap. The CDR3 nucleotides are TGTGCCAGCAGTTTGTTTTACTATAATTCACCCCTCCACTTT. Encoded protein: CASSLFYYNSPLHF.

The chain recombines TRBV29-1 with TRBJ1-2; D not resolved. Germline CDR1 reads SQVTM; CDR2 reads ANQGSEA. Deletions cut 6 bases from V and 8 bases from J, with 10 bases between. This CDR3 contains 10 residues. DNA of the CDR3: TGCAGCGTATCAGAAGGAGGCTACACCTTC. Encoded protein: CSVSEGGYTF.

This clone was recorded a few times. The chain couples TRBV29-1 to TRBJ2-3, with TRBD1 as a possible D gene (7 bases). Looked up from germline, CDR1 is SQVTM and CDR2 is ANQGSEA. Trimming took 2 bases from V and 8 from J, leaving 14 bases between them. The CDR3 consists of 13 residues. The CDR3: CSVEPAGGGTQYF. CDR3 DNA: TGCAGCGTTGAACCTGCAGGGGGAGGTACGCAGTATTTT.

The chain is built from TRBV30 and TRBJ2-2; no clear D gene. Deletions cut 0 bases from V and 6 bases from J, with 8 bases between. This CDR3 has 13 residues. CDR1 is GTSNPN, CDR2 SVGIG, per germline (reference sequence). The CDR3 coding sequence is TGTGCCTGGAGTGTATCCAGACCCGGGGAGCTGTTTTTT. Encoded protein: CAWSVSRPGELFF.

The chain is built from TRBV7-8 and TRBJ1-4; D is unresolved. The CDR3 totals 14 residues. V shed 5 bases and J shed 4 bases, with 11 bases lying between them. From germline, CDR1 is SGHVS and CDR2 FQNEAQ. CDR3 amino acids: CASSQGPFNEKLFF. The CDR3 nucleotides read TGTGCCAGCAGCCAAGGACCTTTTAATGAAAAACTGTTTTTT.

The chain recombines TRBV5-1 with TRBJ2-1; D uncertain. CDR1 is SGHRS, CDR2 YFSETQ, per germline. This CDR3 contains 15 residues. V lost 0 bases, J lost 0 bases, and 7 bases lay in between. CDR3 amino acids: CASSLAGYSYNEQFF. The CDR3 DNA sequence: TGCGCCAGCAGCTTGGCCGGTTACTCCTACAATGAGCAGTTCTTC.

The chain has TRBV11-2 and TRBJ2-6; D is undetermined. The V end was cut by 4 bases, the J end by 0 bases, with 13 bases between. The length of the CDR3 is 17 residues. Per the germline V gene, CDR1 is SGHAT and CDR2 is FQNNGV. CDR3 amino acids: CASSSRPTGSGANVLTF. Written as DNA, the CDR3 is TGTGCCAGCAGCTCACGCCCCACTGGCTCTGGGGCCAACGTCCTGACTTTC.

The gene calls are TRBV19 and TRBJ1-1, with 10 bases that match TRBD1. CDR3 length: 15 residues. The J segment lost 1 base and the V segment lost 5 bases, leaving 4 bases of the junction unmatched. CDR1 LNHDA and CDR2 SQIVND come from the germline V gene (reference sequence). The CDR3 DNA reads as TGTGCCAGTAGTCTCCGGGACAGGGGGAACACTGAAGCTTTCTTT. This translates into CASSLRDRGNTEAFF.

The chain has TRBV6-1 and TRBJ1-5; no clear D. Germline loops: CDR1 MNHNS, CDR2 SASEGT. V dropped 0 bases and J dropped 6 bases, with 12 bases sitting between them. CDR3 size: 15 residues. CDR3 DNA sequence: TGTGCCAGCAGTGAAGCGCCGACCCGGGGTCAGCCCCAGCATTTT. Its translation is CASSEAPTRGQPQHF.

This clone was seen more than once but under ten times. This sequence joins TRBV14 and TRBJ2-1; D is unclear. The V end lost 5 bases, the J end lost 7 bases, and 6 bases lay between the germline ends. The CDR3 contains 11 residues. From germline, CDR1 is SGHDN and CDR2 FVKESK. The CDR3 coding sequence is TGTGCCAGCAGCTTGTGGAATGAGCAGTTCTTC. Translated, it gives CASSLWNEQFF.